Shown below are 31 T cell receptor beta chains from a single sample sequenced in a study of T cell responses to AZD1222 COVID-19 vaccine. Some clones are missing from TCRdb's copy, which holds only in-frame ones; the method was immunoSEQ multiplex PCR. The repertoire holds 75,000 to 85,000 clones, with approximately 90% as singletons. The sample in question was peripheral blood, obtained 28 days after the second AZD1222 dose. The origin of the receptors is an adult who received the AZD1222 COVID-19 vaccine.

The chain combines TRBV21-1 with TRBJ1-2. TRBV21-1 is a pseudogene segment. The CDR3 is 13 residues long. The CDR3 nucleotides are TGTGCCAGCGGAGAAGGCGGGAACTATGGCTACACCTTC. Protein sequence: CASGEGGNYGYTF.

The V and J genes are TRBV12-3 or TRBV12-4 and TRBJ1-5, with 10 nucleotides matching TRBD1. Trimming at V came to 5 bases and at J to 13 bases, leaving 5 bases not matched to a gene. CDR3 length: 12 residues. Here the CDR3 reads CASSRDRGRQHF. CDR3 in DNA: TGTGCCAGCAGTCGAGACAGGGGGCGTCAGCATTTT.

The chain recombines TRBV7-2 with TRBJ2-1; D not resolved. The germline V and J ends were trimmed by 0 bases and 9 bases, with 3 bases remaining between them. The V gene's germline CDR1 is SGHTA and CDR2 FQGNSA. This CDR3 has 11 residues. This chain's CDR3 is CASSLAVEQFF. CDR3 DNA sequence: TGTGCCAGCAGCTTAGCGGTTGAGCAGTTCTTC.

CDR3 region: CASSPSGQAPDQPQHF. CDR3 coding DNA: TGCGCCAGCAGCCCGAGTGGACAGGCACCCGATCAGCCCCAGCATTTT. The rearrangement links TRBV5-1 to TRBJ1-5, with 7 bases that match TRBD1. CDR3 size: 16 residues. Germline V CDR1 and CDR2: SGHRS, YFSETQ. The trim removed 4 bases at V and 5 bases at J, leaving 12 bases unmatched.

The rearrangement joins TRBV4-3 to TRBJ1-6, with a possible D match to TRBD1 (6 bases). V dropped 0 bases and J dropped 10 bases, with 19 bases sitting between them. Germline CDR1 LGHNA, CDR2 YSLEER. This CDR3 is 17 amino acids long. The CDR3 sequence is CASSQDVGRGWRSPLHF. For the CDR3, the DNA is TGCGCCAGCAGCCAAGATGTGGGCAGGGGATGGAGATCACCCCTCCACTTT.

The V call is TRBV27, the J call TRBJ2-2; the D call may be TRBD1 or TRBD2 (6 bases each). The V and J ends lost 3 bases and 7 bases respectively, with 15 bases between them. This CDR3 comprises 15 residues. CDR1 is MNHEY, CDR2 SMNVEV, per germline (reference sequence). This CDR3 is CASSFVGGRGGELFF. DNA for the CDR3: TGTGCCAGCAGTTTCGTGGGGGGCCGGGGCGGGGAGCTGTTTTTT.

The V call is TRBV7-3, the J call TRBJ2-3; the match to TRBD2 covers 8 bases. Germline values: CDR1 SGHTA, CDR2 FQGTGA. The CDR3 sequence is 16 residues long. The trim removed 5 bases at V and 1 base at J, leaving 8 bases unmatched. The CDR3 nucleotides are TGTGCCAGCAGCCCGGGGACTAGTGGGCGCACAGATACGCAGTATTTT. It is translated as CASSPGTSGRTDTQYF.

The chain combines TRBV6-2 or TRBV6-3 with TRBJ1-1, with 10 bases lining up with TRBD1. Germline V gene data show CDR1 as MNHEY and CDR2 as SVGEGT. CDR3 length: 14 residues. V trimming: 5 bases; J trimming: 7 bases; junction bases outside the gene matches: 7. DNA of the CDR3: TGTGCCAGCAGTACCCGACAGGGGGCCTTTGAAGCTTTCTTT. Translation: CASSTRQGAFEAFF.

The count of this clone is one. The chain has TRBV18 and TRBJ1-4; D might be TRBD1 (6 bases). Germline loops: CDR1 KGHSH, CDR2 LQKENI. The V gene lost 3 bases and the J gene lost 7 bases, with 18 bases spanning the gap. The CDR3 has 16 residues. The CDR3 region is CASSPGRQEDLEKLFF. CDR3 DNA sequence: TGTGCCAGCTCACCCGGTAGACAGGAAGATCTTGAAAAACTGTTTTTT.

The chain is built from TRBV5-6 and TRBJ1-3; D is uncertain. Deletions cut 0 bases from V and 3 bases from J, with 4 bases between. Germline CDR1 SGHDT, CDR2 YYEEEE. The CDR3 consists of 13 residues. The DNA of the CDR3 is TGTGCCAGCAGCTTGGCGGTTGGAAACACCATATATTTT. Translation gives CASSLAVGNTIYF.

The chain couples TRBV9 to TRBJ2-5, with D hard to call. V shed 0 bases and J shed 6 bases, with 9 bases lying between them. Per germline, CDR1 SGDLS and CDR2 YYNGEE. The CDR3 runs to 13 residues. CDR3 residues: CASSVDVFKTQYF. CDR3 nucleotides: TGTGCCAGCAGCGTAGATGTGTTCAAGACCCAGTACTTC.

The chain uses TRBV28 and TRBJ2-2, with TRBD2 as a possible D gene (5 bases). CDR1 and CDR2 from the germline V gene are MDHEN and SYDVKM. The CDR3 is made up of 17 amino acids. Trimming pared 3 bases from V and 3 bases from J, leaving 17 bases between. The CDR3 reads CASSFSTTQPDTGELFF. The DNA for the CDR3 is TGTGCCAGCAGTTTCTCGACTACCCAACCCGACACCGGGGAGCTGTTTTTT.

The CDR3 DNA reads TGTGCAAGTCGCTTAGATATCCGGGGGGCGGGTGAGCAGTTCTTC. Residues: CASRLDIRGAGEQFF. The rearrangement uses TRBV12-2 and TRBJ2-1; no check of the table's D call, TRBD2, against the DNA was made. TRBV12-2 is classified as a pseudogene. This CDR3 comprises 15 residues.

The gene calls are TRBV4-3 and TRBJ1-1; the match to TRBD1 covers 9 bases. The germline CDR1 and CDR2 sequences are LGHNA and YSLEER. After removal of 4 bases from V and 5 bases from J, the junction contained 8 bases not matched to a gene. The CDR3 contains 15 residues. The CDR3 spells CASSPSTGGGTEAFF. In DNA, the CDR3 is TGCGCCAGCAGCCCGAGTACAGGGGGCGGAACTGAAGCTTTCTTT.

V is TRBV10-3 and J is TRBJ1-5; D is unclear. The V gene lost 9 bases and the J gene lost 1 base, with 7 bases spanning the gap. CDR1 is ENHRY, CDR2 SYGVKD, per germline. This CDR3 spans 12 amino acids. The CDR3 sequence is CAISESNQPQHF. CDR3 in DNA: TGTGCCATATCCGAAAGCAATCAGCCCCAGCATTTT.

J is TRBJ1-2 and V is TRBV12-3 or TRBV12-4, with a possible D match to TRBD1 (6 bases). This CDR3 spans 12 amino acids. V lost 6 bases to trimming and J lost 8 bases, with 13 bases between them. CDR3 DNA: TGTGCCAGCAGGCGACAGGCAGGGGGCTACACCTTC. Protein product: CASRRQAGGYTF.

The chain has TRBV6-5 and TRBJ2-3, with D hard to call. Trimming cost V 7 bases and J 0 bases, with 8 bases left between them. The germline V gene has CDR1 MNHEY and CDR2 SVGAGI. The CDR3 totals 13 residues. The CDR3 DNA reads TGTGCCAGCAAAGGGCTTAGCACAGATACGCAGTATTTT. As protein: CASKGLSTDTQYF.

The chain carries TRBV6-5 and TRBJ2-5; no firm D call. The CDR3 length is 13 residues. V lost 3 bases and J 2 bases, leaving 7 bases between the germline ends. Germline-derived CDR1 and CDR2 are MNHEY and SVGAGI. The CDR3 DNA is TGTGCCAGCAGTTATGGCAGACAAGAGACCCAGTACTTC. This gives the protein CASSYGRQETQYF.

This rearrangement joins TRBV6-2 or TRBV6-3 to TRBJ1-2, with a possible D match to TRBD1 (5 bases). V was clipped by 2 bases and J by 8 bases, with 12 bases between them. CDR1 and CDR2 (germline): MNHEY, SVGEGT. The CDR3 spans 13 residues. For the CDR3, the DNA is TGTGCCAGCAGTTACGGACAACACGGAGGCTACACCTTC. Its translation: CASSYGQHGGYTF.

This chain connects TRBV28 to TRBJ2-7, with D maybe TRBD2 (5 bases). The ends were cut back, 6 bases at V and 0 bases at J, with 9 bases in the middle. The length of the CDR3 is 13 residues. Germline CDR1 and CDR2: MDHEN and SYDVKM. This CDR3 reads CASRSGLSYEQYF. The CDR3 coding sequence is TGTGCCAGCAGATCCGGACTCTCCTACGAGCAGTACTTC.

The gene calls are TRBV5-1 and TRBJ1-4, with TRBD1 matching over 7 bases. The CDR3 spans 14 residues. Trimming took 4 bases from V and 3 from J; bases not matched to a gene: 3. Per germline, CDR1 SGHRS and CDR2 YFSETQ. The CDR3 spells CASSPGGPNEKLFF. The DNA for the CDR3 is TGCGCCAGCAGCCCAGGGGGTCCTAATGAAAAACTGTTTTTT.

The chain recombines TRBV5-1 with TRBJ1-6; TRBD1 is a possible D gene (6 bases). Trimming removed 4 bases at V and 9 bases at J, with 17 bases between. CDR3 length: 15 amino acids. Germline CDR1 and CDR2: SGHRS and YFSETQ. Here the CDR3 reads CASSTGPDGASPLHF. As DNA, the CDR3 is TGCGCCAGCAGCACAGGGCCGGACGGAGCTTCACCCCTCCACTTT.

The chain couples TRBV19 to TRBJ1-1; 9 bases are a match to TRBD1. The germline V gene encodes CDR1 LNHDA and CDR2 SQIVND (reference sequence). The CDR3 runs to 13 residues. The V segment lost 7 bases and the J segment 5 bases; nucleotides outside the gene matches: 5. The CDR3 DNA sequence: TGTGCCAGTATCGACAGGGGGGGAACTGAAGCTTTCTTT. This encodes CASIDRGGTEAFF.

The genes are TRBV15 and TRBJ1-5; the D gene is possibly TRBD1 (6 bases). The CDR3 is made up of 15 amino acids. The germline V gene has CDR1 LNHNV and CDR2 YYDKDF (reference sequence). V was cut by 5 bases and J by 5 bases, with 16 bases left in between. CDR3 region: CATSEGGRAYQPQHF. CDR3 sequence (DNA): TGTGCCACCAGCGAAGGGGGACGGGCGTATCAGCCCCAGCATTTT.

V is TRBV6-5 and J is TRBJ2-5; D not certain. Germline V gene sequence: CDR1 MNHEY, CDR2 SVGAGI. The germline V and J ends were trimmed by 6 bases and 0 bases, with 11 bases remaining between them. This CDR3 spans 14 amino acids. CDR3 residues: CASSLTANQETQYF. The CDR3 nucleotides are TGTGCCAGCAGCCTAACAGCAAACCAAGAGACCCAGTACTTC.

The DNA of the CDR3 is TGTGCCAGCAGTTACGGGCCTGGGGCCAACGTCCTGACTTTC. Translating gives CASSYGPGANVLTF. The genes are TRBV6-5 and TRBJ2-6; no reliable D call. Trimming removed 2 bases from V and 2 bases from J, with 4 bases in between. The CDR3 contains 14 residues. In germline, CDR1 is MNHEY, CDR2 SVGAGI.

The genes are TRBV5-1 and TRBJ2-2; either TRBD1 or TRBD2 may fit D (5 bases each). The V gene lost 7 bases and the J gene lost 3 bases, with 16 bases spanning the gap. The CDR3 covers 15 residues. Germline CDR1 reads SGHRS; CDR2 reads YFSETQ. The CDR3 DNA reads as TGCGCCAGCCATGGCCGGGGACGCGACACCGGGGAGCTGTTTTTT. Its protein product is CASHGRGRDTGELFF.

The sample holds a few counts of this clone. The chain links TRBV5-5 to TRBJ2-1, with D perhaps TRBD2 (5 bases). Trimming pared 0 bases from V and 3 bases from J, leaving 7 bases between. The germline V gene encodes CDR1 SGHKS and CDR2 YYEKEE (reference sequence). The CDR3 consists of 14 residues. The CDR3 DNA is TGTGCCAGCAGCTTGGAGGCGGGCTACAATGAGCAGTTCTTC. It is translated as CASSLEAGYNEQFF.

The count of this clone is one. The rearrangement links TRBV20-1 to TRBJ2-3; D uncertain. Germline assignment: CDR1 DFQATT and CDR2 SNEGSKA (reference sequence). Trimming took 3 bases from V and 2 from J, leaving 6 bases between them. The CDR3 covers 12 residues. The CDR3 reads CSASKDTDTQYF. The CDR3 DNA follows: TGCAGTGCTAGTAAGGACACAGATACGCAGTATTTT.

The V call is TRBV24-1, the J call TRBJ1-1; D gene uncertain. Germline assignment: CDR1 KGHDR and CDR2 SFDVKD. The CDR3 length is 12 residues. Trimming pared 4 bases from V and 1 base from J, leaving 3 bases between. The CDR3 coding sequence is TGTGCCACCAGTGACCCGAACACTGAAGCTTTCTTT. It yields the protein CATSDPNTEAFF.

This chain links TRBV6-5 with TRBJ1-5; 9 bases map to TRBD1. The V segment lost 6 bases and the J segment 2 bases; nucleotides outside the gene matches: 5. Germline values: CDR1 MNHEY, CDR2 SVGAGI. There are 15 residues in the CDR3. CDR3 nucleotides: TGTGCCAGCAGCACAAGGACAGGGGGCAATCAGCCCCAGCATTTT. Encoded protein: CASSTRTGGNQPQHF.